The 24 T cell receptor beta chains below come from one sample, sequenced in a study of cytomegalovirus exposure and HLA in healthy donors. The primer mix had 60 Vbeta and 13 Jbeta primers. The assay was immunoSEQ multiplex PCR, and TCRdb's table has in-frame clones only and misses some. The table shows 95,000 to 100,000 clones, with about four fifths occurring only once. Sequenced: PBMCs. Source of these receptors: a middle-aged woman in good health and CMV-seronegative.

This chain uses TRBV5-6 with TRBJ1-3, with 9 bases fitting TRBD1. Germline V CDR1 and CDR2: SGHDT, YYEEEE. CDR3 length: 18 amino acids. J lost 0 bases, V lost 0 bases, and 7 bases had no gene match. The CDR3 loop is CASSLDLPGQGSGNTIYF. In DNA form, the CDR3 reads TGTGCCAGCAGCTTGGACCTACCGGGACAGGGCTCTGGAAACACCATATATTTT.

The genes are TRBV5-1 and TRBJ2-5, with TRBD1 matching 7 bases. CDR3 size: 15 residues. CDR1 is SGHRS and CDR2 is YFSETQ in the germline V gene. The V gene end was trimmed by 1 base and the J gene end by 5 bases; junction bases not matched to a gene: 8. The CDR3 DNA sequence: TGCGCCAGCAGCTTGACAGGGGATTTGAGGGAGACCCAGTACTTC. Encoded protein: CASSLTGDLRETQYF.

Here the CDR3 DNA reads TGCAGCGTTGTGGCTAGCGGGATGTCAGATACGCAGTATTTT. It yields the protein CSVVASGMSDTQYF. The chain recombines TRBV29-1 with TRBJ2-3, with TRBD2 matching 9 bases. Germline CDR1 is SQVTM and CDR2 is ANQGSEA. The length of the CDR3 is 14 residues. V dropped 4 bases and J dropped 4; count of bases not matched to a gene: 6.

The V call is TRBV19, the J call TRBJ1-4; D remains ambiguous. V lost 6 bases to trimming and J lost 7 bases, with 15 bases between them. The germline V gene has CDR1 LNHDA and CDR2 SQIVND (reference sequence). The length of the CDR3 is 14 residues. CDR3 nucleotides: TGTGCCAGTAGCCCGGGGATACGGGGTGAAAAACTGTTTTTT. Protein: CASSPGIRGEKLFF.

The chain uses TRBV11-3 and TRBJ2-3; TRBD2 matches at 13 bases. V shed 5 bases and J 0 bases; nucleotides not matched to a gene: 5. The CDR3 length is 17 residues. CDR1 is SGHNT and CDR2 is YENEEA in the germline V gene. CDR3 bases: TGTGCCAGCAGCACCAGGACTAGCGGGAGTAGCACAGATACGCAGTATTTT. Its translation: CASSTRTSGSSTDTQYF.

V and J are TRBV6-1 and TRBJ2-1; 7 positions match TRBD2. V lost 2 bases and J lost 2; bases outside the gene matches: 6. The CDR3 covers 16 residues. Germline V gives CDR1 MNHNS, CDR2 SASEGT. The CDR3 bases are TGTGCCAGCAGTGAACGGGGGAGGGCCCCCTACAATGAGCAGTTCTTC. This codes for CASSERGRAPYNEQFF.

The chain recombines TRBV19 with TRBJ2-2; D is undetermined. CDR3 length: 14 amino acids. Looked up from germline, CDR1 is LNHDA and CDR2 is SQIVND (reference sequence). V shed 3 bases and J shed 3 bases, with 8 bases lying between them. DNA of the CDR3: TGTGCCAGTAGTATCGGTCTGGACACCGGGGAGCTGTTTTTT. Protein sequence: CASSIGLDTGELFF.

The gene calls are TRBV30 and TRBJ1-3; possibly TRBD1 for D (6 bases). This CDR3 region has 14 residues. Germline V gives CDR1 GTSNPN, CDR2 SVGIG (reference sequence). The germline V and J ends were trimmed by 2 bases and 0 bases, with 8 bases remaining between them. The CDR3 region is CAWSPGVSGNTIYF. The CDR3 DNA sequence: TGTGCCTGGAGTCCAGGGGTCTCTGGAAACACCATATATTTT.

The chain carries TRBV5-1 and TRBJ2-5; tentative D call: TRBD1 (5 bases). Germline CDR1 SGHRS, CDR2 YFSETQ. The V end was cut by 2 bases, the J end by 4 bases, with 9 bases between. The CDR3 is 13 amino acids. The CDR3 is CASSFRVPETQYF. The CDR3, as DNA: TGCGCCAGCAGCTTCAGGGTTCCAGAGACCCAGTACTTC. Drawing the rest from reference TRBV5-1 and TRBJ2-5, the complete variable domain is KAGVTQTPRYLIKTRGQQVTLSCSPISGHRSVSWYQQTPGQGLQFLFEYFSETQRNKGNFPGRFSGRQFSNSRSEMNVSTLELGDSALYLCASSFRVPETQYFGPGTRLLVL.

The chain carries TRBV19 and TRBJ1-6, with 9 bases aligning to TRBD1. The germline gives CDR1 LNHDA, CDR2 SQIVND (reference sequence). V was pared by 11 bases and J by 7 bases, with 12 bases of the junction left unmatched. The length of the CDR3 is 15 residues. The CDR3 DNA reads as TGTGCCCTACCAAAGCGGACAGGGGAAAATTCACCCCTCCACTTT. It codes for CALPKRTGENSPLHF.

The V gene is TRBV19, the J gene TRBJ1-1; tentative D call: TRBD1 (5 bases). The CDR3 consists of 17 residues. Germline CDR1 LNHDA, CDR2 SQIVND (reference sequence). V gave up 3 bases and J gave up 1 base, with 18 bases separating them. CDR3 region: CASSMALTRGRNTEAFF. The CDR3 DNA reads as TGTGCCAGTAGTATGGCCCTTACAAGGGGCAGGAACACTGAAGCTTTCTTT.

The chain employs TRBV4-3 and TRBJ1-2, with 9 bases aligning to TRBD1. With V trimmed by 3 bases and J by 6 bases, 5 bases remained unmatched. The CDR3 is made up of 14 amino acids. Germline loops: CDR1 LGHNA, CDR2 YSLEER. The CDR3 DNA is TGCGCCAGCAGCCATACCGGGACAGGGAATGGCTACACCTTC. This translates into CASSHTGTGNGYTF.

The V call is TRBV11-2, the J call TRBJ1-6; possibly TRBD1 for D (5 bases). CDR1 and CDR2 from the germline V gene are SGHAT and FQNNGV. Between the trimmed V and J ends, which lost 2 bases and 8 bases, there was a span of 16 bases. CDR3 length: 16 residues. The CDR3 region has the DNA TGTGCCAGCAGCTTATCCCTTGACAGTTTTGATTCACCCCTCCACTTT. This sequence encodes CASSLSLDSFDSPLHF.

For this clone: A junction end diverges from the germline sequence, so it may reflect a read error. The CDR3 DNA follows: TGTTCCAGCAGCTACGGGACTAGCGGGACTCAGTACTTC. This sequence encodes CSSSYGTSGTQYF. This rearrangement joins TRBV7-9 to TRBJ2-4; 13 bases line up with TRBD2. From germline, CDR1 is SEHNR and CDR2 FQNEAQ (reference sequence). This CDR3 has 13 amino acids. The whole variable domain, filled in from reference TRBV7-9 and TRBJ2-4, reads DTGVSQNPRHKITKRGQNVTFRCDPISEHNRLYWYRQTLGQGPEFLTYFQNEAQLEKSRLLSDRFSAERPKGSFSTLEIQRTEQGDSAMYLCSSSYGTSGTQYFGAGTRLSVL.

The chain combines TRBV29-1 with TRBJ2-1; TRBD2 agrees at 7 bases. CDR3 length equals 18 residues. From germline, CDR1 is SQVTM and CDR2 ANQGSEA. The V and J ends lost 4 bases and 8 bases, in that order; junction bases with no gene match: 23. The CDR3 reads CSVGLREGLLVWMDEQFF. CDR3 bases: TGCAGCGTTGGCCTCAGGGAGGGGCTACTGGTTTGGATGGATGAGCAGTTCTTC.

The chain employs TRBV6-5 and TRBJ2-7, with 9 bases fitting TRBD2. Trimming cost V 6 bases and J 5 bases; bases outside gene matches: 11. This CDR3 region has 15 residues. CDR1 is MNHEY and CDR2 is SVGAGI in the germline V gene. CDR3 nucleotide sequence: TGTGCCAGCAGGACACGGCGGGGGGGTCCTGACGAGCAGTACTTC. Amino acids: CASRTRRGGPDEQYF.

The chain recombines TRBV9 with TRBJ2-5; 7 bases map to TRBD1. The DNA end is a closer match to TRBJ2-7, so the J assignment may be wrong. CDR1 and CDR2 (germline): SGDLS, YYNGEE. CDR3 length: 14 residues. The DNA of the CDR3 is TGTGCCAGCAGCCCCGGGACAGTCTCCTACGAGCAGTACTTC. Residues: CASSPGTVSYEQYF.

The chain combines TRBV6-6 with TRBJ2-6, with 13 nucleotides matching TRBD2. The germline V gene encodes CDR1 MNHNY and CDR2 SVGAGI (reference sequence). The CDR3 spans 16 residues. The V and J ends lost 11 bases and 3 bases, in that order; junction bases with no gene match: 7. In DNA form, the CDR3 reads TGTGCCGAAAGTAGACTAGCGGGAGGTGGGGCCAACGTCCTGACTTTC. This gives the protein CAESRLAGGGANVLTF.

The V and J genes are TRBV30 and TRBJ1-6; D perhaps matches TRBD1 (6 bases). Germline CDR1 GTSNPN, CDR2 SVGIG (reference sequence). The CDR3 contains 16 residues. Trimming cost V 1 base and J 6 bases, with 16 bases left between them. The CDR3 sequence: CAWSGLRGAGNSPLHF. The DNA of the CDR3 is TGTGCCTGGAGTGGCCTTCGGGGGGCCGGTAATTCACCCCTCCACTTT.

This chain connects TRBV7-9 to TRBJ2-1, with a possible D match to TRBD1 (6 bases). The V end lost 4 bases, the J end lost 5 bases, and 12 bases lay between the germline ends. There are 14 residues in the CDR3. CDR1 and CDR2 (germline): SEHNR, FQNEAQ (reference sequence). The CDR3 loop reads CASSSGQSHNEQFF. The CDR3 nucleotides are TGTGCCAGCAGCTCTGGACAGTCCCACAATGAGCAGTTCTTC. Using reference TRBV7-9 and TRBJ2-1 for the parts outside the CDR3, the full variable domain is DTGVSQNPRHKITKRGQNVTFRCDPISEHNRLYWYRQTLGQGPEFLTYFQNEAQLEKSRLLSDRFSAERPKGSFSTLEIQRTEQGDSAMYLCASSSGQSHNEQFFGPGTRLTVL.

This clone was seen a few times. The V call is TRBV6-1, the J call TRBJ2-1; TRBD1 agrees at 8 bases. Trimming cost V 2 bases and J 0 bases; bases outside gene matches: 3. Germline-derived CDR1 and CDR2 are MNHNS and SASEGT. The CDR3 contains 16 residues. The CDR3 DNA is TGTGCCAGCAGTGAATTCGACAGGGGCTCCTACAATGAGCAGTTCTTC. It translates to CASSEFDRGSYNEQFF.

The CDR3 spells CASRTMKPGLNEQFF. CDR3 DNA: TGTGCCAGCAGAACAATGAAACCGGGACTGAATGAGCAGTTCTTC. The rearrangement joins TRBV6-5 to TRBJ2-1; possibly TRBD2 for D (6 bases). This CDR3 spans 15 amino acids. V was clipped by 6 bases and J by 7 bases, with 19 bases between them. Looked up from germline, CDR1 is MNHEY and CDR2 is SVGAGI.

The chain uses TRBV7-9 and TRBJ2-1; 14 positions match TRBD2. There are 16 residues in the CDR3. The germline V gene has CDR1 SEHNR and CDR2 FQNEAQ (reference sequence). Trimming removed 4 bases from V and 5 bases from J; junction bases left unmatched: 4. The CDR3: CASSWTSGRHNNEQFF. The CDR3 DNA reads as TGTGCCAGCAGCTGGACTAGCGGGAGGCACAACAATGAGCAGTTCTTC.

The CDR3 nucleotides read TGTGCCTGGAGGAATCAGGATCACTATGGCTACACCTTC. Translation gives CAWRNQDHYGYTF. The chain links TRBV30 to TRBJ1-2; D ambiguous. Germline lookup yields CDR1 GTSNPN and CDR2 SVGIG (reference sequence). CDR3 size: 13 residues. The V and J ends lost 3 bases and 3 bases respectively, with 11 bases between them. The complete variable domain, with remaining parts taken from reference TRBV30 and TRBJ1-2, reads SQTIHQWPATLVQPVGSPLSLECTVEGTSNPNLYWYRQAAGRGLQLLFYSVGIGQISSEVPQNLSASRPQDRQFILSSKKLLLSDSGFYLCAWRNQDHYGYTFGSGTRLTVV.